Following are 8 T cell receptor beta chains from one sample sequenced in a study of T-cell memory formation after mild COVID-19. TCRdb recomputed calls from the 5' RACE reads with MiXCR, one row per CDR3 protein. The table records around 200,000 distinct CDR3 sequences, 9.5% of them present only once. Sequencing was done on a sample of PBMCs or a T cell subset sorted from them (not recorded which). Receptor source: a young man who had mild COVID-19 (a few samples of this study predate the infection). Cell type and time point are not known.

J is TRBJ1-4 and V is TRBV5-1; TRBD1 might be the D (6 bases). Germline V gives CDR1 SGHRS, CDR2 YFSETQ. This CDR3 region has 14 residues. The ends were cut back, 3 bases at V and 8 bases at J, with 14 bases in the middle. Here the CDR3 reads CASSSDGGREKLFF. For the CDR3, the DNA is TGCGCCAGCAGCTCCGACGGGGGCCGGGAAAAACTGTTTTTT.

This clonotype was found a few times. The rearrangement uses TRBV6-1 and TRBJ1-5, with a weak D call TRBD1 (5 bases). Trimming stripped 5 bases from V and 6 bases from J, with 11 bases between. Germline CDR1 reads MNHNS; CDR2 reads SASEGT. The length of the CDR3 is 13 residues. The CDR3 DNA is TGTGCCAGCAGTCGGGGGGGTATTCAGCCCCAGCATTTT. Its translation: CASSRGGIQPQHF.

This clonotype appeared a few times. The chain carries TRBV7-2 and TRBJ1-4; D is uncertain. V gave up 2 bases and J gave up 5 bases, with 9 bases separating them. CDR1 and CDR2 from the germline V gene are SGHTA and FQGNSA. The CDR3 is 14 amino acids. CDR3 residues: CASSLSSGNEKLFF. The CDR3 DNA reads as TGTGCCAGCAGCTTATCGTCGGGAAATGAAAAACTGTTTTTT. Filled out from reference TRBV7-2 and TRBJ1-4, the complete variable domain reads GAGVSQSPSNKVTEKGKDVELRCDPISGHTALYWYRQSLGQGLEFLIYFQGNSAPDKSGLPSDRFSAERTGGSVSTLTIQRTQQEDSAVYLCASSLSSGNEKLFFGSGTQLSVL.

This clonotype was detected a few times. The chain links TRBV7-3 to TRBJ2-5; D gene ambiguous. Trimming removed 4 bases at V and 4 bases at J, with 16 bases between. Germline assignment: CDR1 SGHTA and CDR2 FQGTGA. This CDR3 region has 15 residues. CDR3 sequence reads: CASSSPPPLGETQYF. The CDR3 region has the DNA TGTGCCAGCAGCTCCCCCCCCCCGCTGGGAGAGACCCAGTACTTC.

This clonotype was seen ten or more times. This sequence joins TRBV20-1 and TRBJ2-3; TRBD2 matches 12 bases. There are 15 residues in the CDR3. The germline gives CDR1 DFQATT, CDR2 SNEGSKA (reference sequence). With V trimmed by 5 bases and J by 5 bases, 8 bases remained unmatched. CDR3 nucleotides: TGCAGTGCTCCCCCTTCTAGCGGGGGGGGAGATACGCAGTATTTT. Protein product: CSAPPSSGGGDTQYF.

CDR3 nucleotide sequence: TGTGCCATCAGTGATCCCCCAGGGAAGGACACCGGGGAGCTGTTTTTT. Encoded protein: CAISDPPGKDTGELFF. The chain carries TRBV10-3 and TRBJ2-2, with TRBD1 as a possible D gene (5 bases). This CDR3 is 16 amino acids long. V lost 3 bases and J lost 3, with 14 bases in between. Per germline, CDR1 ENHRY and CDR2 SYGVKD.

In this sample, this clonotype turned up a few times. The DNA of the CDR3 is TGTGCCAGCAGAGGGGGGACAGGGACCGGCTACACCTTC. Its translation is CASRGGTGTGYTF. The J gene is TRBJ1-2, the V gene TRBV9; TRBD1 agrees at 9 bases. V trimming: 5 bases; J trimming: 8 bases; junction bases outside the gene matches: 7. CDR1 and CDR2 from the germline V gene are SGDLS and YYNGEE. There are 13 residues in the CDR3.

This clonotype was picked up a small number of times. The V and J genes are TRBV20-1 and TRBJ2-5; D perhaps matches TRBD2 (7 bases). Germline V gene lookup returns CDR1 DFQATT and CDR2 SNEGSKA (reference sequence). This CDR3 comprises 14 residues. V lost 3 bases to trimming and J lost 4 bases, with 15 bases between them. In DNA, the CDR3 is TGCAGTGCTAGGAGGGGGGGGGTCCCAGAGACCCAGTACTTC. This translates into CSARRGGVPETQYF.